Shown below are 20 T cell receptor beta chains from a single sample sequenced in a study of OX40 agonist ivuxolimab in advanced cancers. Sequencing used immunoSEQ multiplex PCR; TCRdb keeps in-frame clones, though not all of them. The table includes 20,000 to 25,000 clones, 83% detected once. The material sequenced was CD4+ or CD8+ T cells sorted from blood, taken in a trial of the OX40 agonist ivuxolimab. The receptors were gathered from an adult with an advanced solid tumor such as melanoma, head and neck, liver or kidney cancer.

J is TRBJ2-7 and V is TRBV4-1; TRBD2 is a possible D gene (6 bases). V lost 1 base to trimming and J lost 2 bases, with 15 bases between them. The CDR3 is 16 amino acids. Germline loops: CDR1 MGHRA, CDR2 YSYEKL. The CDR3 is CASSQGPTRATYEQYF. CDR3 sequence (DNA): TGCGCCAGCAGCCAAGGGCCGACTAGAGCCACCTACGAGCAGTACTTC.

This clone showed up just once. V is TRBV7-9 and J is TRBJ2-6, with D tentatively TRBD1 (6 bases). This CDR3 region has 17 residues. From germline, CDR1 is SEHNR and CDR2 FQNEAQ (reference sequence). V was trimmed by 8 bases and J by 2 bases, leaving 19 bases between them. CDR3 loop: CASGSPRTETGANVLTF. The CDR3 DNA reads as TGTGCCAGCGGATCCCCCCGGACAGAAACTGGGGCCAACGTCCTGACTTTC.

V usage is TRBV7-6 and J usage is TRBJ1-4; weak D call: TRBD1 (6 bases). The CDR3 length is 14 residues. Germline assignment: CDR1 SGHVS and CDR2 FNYEAQ. The V and J ends lost 3 bases and 8 bases respectively, with 13 bases between them. For the CDR3, the DNA is TGTGCCAGCAGCTTCGGTACAGGGACCGAAAAACTGTTTTTT. Its protein is CASSFGTGTEKLFF.

This chain links TRBV27 with TRBJ2-4, with D possibly TRBD2 on 6 matching bases. CDR1 is MNHEY and CDR2 is SMNVEV in the germline V gene (reference sequence). The CDR3 runs 14 residues. Deletions cut 3 bases from V and 6 bases from J, with 12 bases between. CDR3 in amino acids: CASSFGGSGNIQYF. The CDR3 DNA follows: TGTGCCAGCAGTTTTGGGGGGAGCGGAAACATTCAGTACTTC.

This chain connects TRBV19 to TRBJ2-2; D unclear. The CDR3 runs 13 residues. In germline, CDR1 is LNHDA, CDR2 SQIVND (reference sequence). V was shortened by 1 base and J by 1 base, with 1 base between the two germline ends. CDR3: CASSIGNTGELFF. The CDR3 nucleotides read TGTGCCAGTAGTATAGGGAACACCGGGGAGCTGTTTTTT.

The CDR3 loop reads CASSHTPADHEQFF. CDR3 DNA sequence: TGTGCCAGCAGTCACACCCCTGCGGACCATGAGCAGTTCTTC. V is TRBV5-4 and J is TRBJ2-1, with D hard to call. The CDR3 is made up of 14 amino acids. V lost 5 bases and J lost 8, with 17 bases in between. Per germline, CDR1 SGHNT and CDR2 YYREEE (reference sequence).

This clone showed up just a few times. In nucleotides, the CDR3 is TGTGCCATCTCCAACAAACTAGGCAACGAGCAGTACTTC. Its protein is CAISNKLGNEQYF. V usage is TRBV10-3 and J usage is TRBJ2-7; perhaps TRBD2 as D (5 bases). CDR3 size: 13 residues. Deletions cut 8 bases from V and 5 bases from J, with 16 bases between. The germline gives CDR1 ENHRY, CDR2 SYGVKD.

This clone was seen only a few times. The V call is TRBV9, the J call TRBJ1-1, with D unresolved. The germline gives CDR1 SGDLS, CDR2 YYNGEE. The CDR3 sequence is 11 residues long. V was cut by 0 bases and J by 7 bases, with 4 bases left in between. The CDR3 coding sequence is TGTGCCAGCAGCGTAGTGGGTGAAGCTTTCTTT. Residues: CASSVVGEAFF.

This chain uses TRBV27 with TRBJ2-3; the D gene is possibly TRBD2 (5 bases). The CDR3 extends over 12 amino acids. Trimming stripped 10 bases from V and 2 bases from J, with 10 bases between. CDR1 is MNHEY and CDR2 is SMNVEV in the germline V gene (reference sequence). In DNA form, the CDR3 reads TGTGCCACCGGGGTGCCCACAGATACGCAGTATTTT. This sequence encodes CATGVPTDTQYF.

This chain joins TRBV10-3 and TRBJ2-1; TRBD2 agrees at 8 bases. The ends lost 6 bases at V and 2 bases at J; junction bases unmatched: 6. Germline CDR1 reads ENHRY; CDR2 reads SYGVKD. This CDR3 contains 15 residues. The CDR3 here is CAISAGGETYNEQFF. The CDR3 DNA reads as TGTGCCATCAGCGCCGGGGGGGAAACCTACAATGAGCAGTTCTTC.

This clone was observed once. The junction differs from germline at one of its ends, possibly a read error. The identical CDR3 is also encoded by other nucleotide sequences in the sample. The chain has TRBV7-7 and TRBJ2-7; 8 positions match TRBD1. The CDR3 is 14 residues long. CDR1 is SSHAT and CDR2 is FNYEAQ in the germline V gene (reference sequence). The CDR3 DNA reads as TGTGCTAGCAGCTTAGGCCAGGGGGCTTACGAGCAGTACTTC. Protein product: CASSLGQGAYEQYF.

This clone is deemed medium-sized. The chain uses TRBV7-9 and TRBJ2-7; 9 bases fit TRBD1. J was trimmed by 6 bases and V by 2 bases; bases with no gene match: 8. The CDR3 extends over 15 amino acids. Germline CDR1 and CDR2: SEHNR and FQNEAQ (reference sequence). The DNA for the CDR3 is TGTGCCAGCAGCTTACCGGACAGGGGTCCCCTCGAGCAGTACTTC. Encoded protein: CASSLPDRGPLEQYF.

The chain links TRBV7-9 to TRBJ2-5; TRBD2 is a possible D gene (6 bases). CDR1 is SEHNR, CDR2 FQNEAQ, per germline (reference sequence). The ends were cut back, 1 base at V and 5 bases at J, with 17 bases in the middle. The CDR3 contains 16 residues. This CDR3 is CASSLVSLEGLETQYF. The CDR3, as DNA: TGTGCCAGCAGCTTAGTGTCCCTGGAGGGTTTGGAGACCCAGTACTTC.

The chain links TRBV29-1 to TRBJ2-1, with D maybe TRBD1 (6 bases). This CDR3 is 17 amino acids long. The V end was cut by 1 base, the J end by 0 bases, with 16 bases between. Germline values: CDR1 SQVTM, CDR2 ANQGSEA. This CDR3 reads CSVEGGHDRVSYNEQFF. CDR3 sequence (DNA): TGCAGCGTTGAAGGGGGGCACGACAGAGTCTCCTACAATGAGCAGTTCTTC.

The sample holds one count of this clone. The gene calls are TRBV6-5 and TRBJ2-1; D is unclear. CDR1 is MNHEY, CDR2 SVGAGI, per germline. The length of the CDR3 is 14 residues. V was shortened by 0 bases and J by 6 bases, with 9 bases between the two germline ends. CDR3 DNA: TGTGCCAGCAGTTACTCCCGGGTCATCAATGAGCAGTTCTTC. Translated, it gives CASSYSRVINEQFF.

The rearrangement uses TRBV7-9 and TRBJ1-2; weak D call: TRBD1 (6 bases). The ends were cut back, 1 base at V and 4 bases at J, with 7 bases in the middle. In germline, CDR1 is SEHNR, CDR2 FQNEAQ (reference sequence). The CDR3 length is 13 residues. The CDR3 DNA is TGTGCCAGCAGCTTAGGACAGGTCTATGGCTACACCTTC. Protein: CASSLGQVYGYTF.

The chain couples TRBV11-1 to TRBJ1-2; TRBD1 might be the D (5 bases). CDR1 is SGHAT, CDR2 FQDESV, per germline (reference sequence). Between the trimmed V and J ends, which lost 5 bases and 2 bases, there was a span of 18 bases. This CDR3 contains 16 residues. The CDR3 sequence is CASSPRGASTNYGYTF. In DNA form, the CDR3 reads TGTGCCAGCAGCCCCCGAGGGGCATCTACAAACTATGGCTACACCTTC.

This clone was seen once. The chain is built from TRBV4-3 and TRBJ1-2; D possibly corresponds to TRBD1 (5 bases). CDR3 length: 16 residues. Germline CDR1 reads LGHNA; CDR2 reads YSLEER. Between the trimmed V and J ends, which lost 0 bases and 4 bases, there was a span of 15 bases. Written as DNA, the CDR3 is TGCGCCAGCAGCCAAGATTGGGGCACCCGACTCTATGGCTACACCTTC. Residues: CASSQDWGTRLYGYTF.

The genes are TRBV7-3 and TRBJ1-5, with TRBD1 matching over 7 bases. Germline V gives CDR1 SGHTA, CDR2 FQGTGA. The V gene end was trimmed by 5 bases and the J gene end by 5 bases; junction bases not matched to a gene: 18. CDR3 length: 18 amino acids. CDR3 protein: CASSLDTRGLRDDQPQHF. The CDR3 DNA sequence: TGTGCCAGCAGCCTAGATACCAGGGGGTTAAGGGACGATCAGCCCCAGCATTTT.

The V call is TRBV11-2, the J call TRBJ2-1; either TRBD1 or TRBD2 may supply D (5 bases each). The germline V gene encodes CDR1 SGHAT and CDR2 FQNNGV. The ends were cut back, 5 bases at V and 2 bases at J, with 16 bases in the middle. The CDR3 is 16 residues long. The CDR3, as DNA: TGTGCCAGCAGCCCGGGGCTTTTAGGGGCCTACAATGAGCAGTTCTTC. Its translation: CASSPGLLGAYNEQFF. The entire variable domain, with the rest obtained from reference TRBV11-2 and TRBJ2-1, is as follows: EAGVAQSPRYKIIEKRQSVAFWCNPISGHATLYWYQQILGQGPKLLIQFQNNGVVDDSQLPKDRFSAERLKGVDSTLKIQPAKLEDSAVYLCASSPGLLGAYNEQFFGPGTRLTVL.